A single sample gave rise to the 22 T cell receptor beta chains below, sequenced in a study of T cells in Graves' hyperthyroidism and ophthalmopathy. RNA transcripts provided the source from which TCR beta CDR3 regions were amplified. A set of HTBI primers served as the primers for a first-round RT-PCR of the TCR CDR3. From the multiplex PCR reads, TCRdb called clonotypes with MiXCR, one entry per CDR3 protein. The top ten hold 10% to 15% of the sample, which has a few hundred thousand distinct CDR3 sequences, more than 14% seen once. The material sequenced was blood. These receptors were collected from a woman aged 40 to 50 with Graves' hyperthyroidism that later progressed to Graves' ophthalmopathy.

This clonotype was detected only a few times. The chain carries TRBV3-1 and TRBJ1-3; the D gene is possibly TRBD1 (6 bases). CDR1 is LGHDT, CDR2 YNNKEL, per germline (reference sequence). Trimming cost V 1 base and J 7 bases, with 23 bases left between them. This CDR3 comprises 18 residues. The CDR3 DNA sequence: TGTGCCAGCAGCCAAGGATCCACCCCCCGGACAGTAGCTAACACCATATATTTT. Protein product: CASSQGSTPRTVANTIYF.

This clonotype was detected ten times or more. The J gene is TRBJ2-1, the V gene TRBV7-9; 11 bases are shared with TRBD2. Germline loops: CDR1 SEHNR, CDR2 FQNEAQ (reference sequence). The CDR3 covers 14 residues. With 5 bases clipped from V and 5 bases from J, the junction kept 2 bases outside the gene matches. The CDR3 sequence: CASSKGLADNEQFF. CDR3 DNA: TGTGCCAGCAGCAAGGGACTAGCGGACAATGAGCAGTTCTTC.

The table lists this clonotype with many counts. The CDR3 sequence is CASSQGPGVLTEAFF. In nucleotides, the CDR3 is TGTGCCAGCAGCCAAGGCCCAGGGGTTTTGACTGAAGCTTTCTTT. The rearrangement uses TRBV3-1 and TRBJ1-1; D is perhaps TRBD1 (6 bases). The CDR3 contains 15 residues. Germline CDR1 LGHDT, CDR2 YNNKEL (reference sequence). V was trimmed by 1 base and J by 5 bases, leaving 14 bases between them.

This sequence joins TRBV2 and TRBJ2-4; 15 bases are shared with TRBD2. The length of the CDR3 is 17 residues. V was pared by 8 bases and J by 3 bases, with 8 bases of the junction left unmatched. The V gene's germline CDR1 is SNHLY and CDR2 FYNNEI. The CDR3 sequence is CASLGLAGGIGKNIQYF. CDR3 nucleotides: TGTGCCAGCTTGGGACTAGCGGGAGGAATCGGCAAAAACATTCAGTACTTC.

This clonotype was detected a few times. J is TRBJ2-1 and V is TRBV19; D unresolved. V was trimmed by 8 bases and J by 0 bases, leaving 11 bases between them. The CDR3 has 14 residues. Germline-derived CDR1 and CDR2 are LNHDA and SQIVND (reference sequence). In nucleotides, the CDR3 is TGTGCCAGTGCCCCTATGAGCTCCTACAATGAGCAGTTCTTC. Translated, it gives CASAPMSSYNEQFF. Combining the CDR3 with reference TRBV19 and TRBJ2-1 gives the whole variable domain DGGITQSPKYLFRKEGQNVTLSCEQNLNHDAMYWYRQDPGQGLRLIYYSQIVNDFQKGDIAEGYSVSREKKESFPLTVTSAQKNPTAFYLCASAPMSSYNEQFFGPGTRLTVL.

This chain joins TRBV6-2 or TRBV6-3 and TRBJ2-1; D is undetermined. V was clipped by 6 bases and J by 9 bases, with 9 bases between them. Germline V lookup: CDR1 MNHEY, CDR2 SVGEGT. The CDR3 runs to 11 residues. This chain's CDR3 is CASSTIREQFF. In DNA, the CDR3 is TGTGCCAGCAGCACGATCCGTGAGCAGTTCTTC.

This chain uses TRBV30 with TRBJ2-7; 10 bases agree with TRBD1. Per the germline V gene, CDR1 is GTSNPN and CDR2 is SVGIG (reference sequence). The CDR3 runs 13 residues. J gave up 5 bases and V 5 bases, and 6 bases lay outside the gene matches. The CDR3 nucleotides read TGTGCCTGGGCCATGGGGACAGGGGACGAGCAGTACTTC. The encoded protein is CAWAMGTGDEQYF.

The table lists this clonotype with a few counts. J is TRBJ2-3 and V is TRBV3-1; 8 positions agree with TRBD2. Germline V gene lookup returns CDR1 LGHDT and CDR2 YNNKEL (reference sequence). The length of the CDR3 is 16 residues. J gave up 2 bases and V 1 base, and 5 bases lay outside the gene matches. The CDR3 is CASSQGVAGITDTQYF. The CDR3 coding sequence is TGTGCCAGCAGCCAAGGGGTAGCGGGAATCACAGATACGCAGTATTTT.

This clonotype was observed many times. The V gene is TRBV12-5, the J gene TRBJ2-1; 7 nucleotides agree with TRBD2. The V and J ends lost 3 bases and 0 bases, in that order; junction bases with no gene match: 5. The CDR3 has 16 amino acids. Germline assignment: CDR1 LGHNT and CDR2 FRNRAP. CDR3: CASGLKGGSSYNEQFF. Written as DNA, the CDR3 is TGTGCTAGTGGTTTAAAAGGCGGGAGCTCCTACAATGAGCAGTTCTTC. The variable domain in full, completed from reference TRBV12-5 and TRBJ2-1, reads DARVTQTPRHKVTEMGQEVTMRCQPILGHNTVFWYRQTMMQGLELLAYFRNRAPLDDSGMPKDRFSAEMPDATLATLKIQPSEPRDSAVYFCASGLKGGSSYNEQFFGPGTRLTVL.

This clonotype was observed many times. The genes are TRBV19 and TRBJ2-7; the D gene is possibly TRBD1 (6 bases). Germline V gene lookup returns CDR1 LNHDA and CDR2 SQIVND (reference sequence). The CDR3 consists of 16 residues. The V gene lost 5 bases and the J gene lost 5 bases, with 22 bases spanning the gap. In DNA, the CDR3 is TGTGCCAGTAGTCTCCGTCCCGGGACATTTGCGGACGAGCAGTACTTC. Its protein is CASSLRPGTFADEQYF.

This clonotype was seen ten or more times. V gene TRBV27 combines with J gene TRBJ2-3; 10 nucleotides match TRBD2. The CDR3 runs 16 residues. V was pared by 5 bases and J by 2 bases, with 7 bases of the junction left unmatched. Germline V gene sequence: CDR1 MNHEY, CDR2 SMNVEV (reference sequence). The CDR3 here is CASSDPGLAFTDTQYF. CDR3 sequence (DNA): TGTGCCAGCAGTGACCCGGGACTAGCGTTCACAGATACGCAGTATTTT.

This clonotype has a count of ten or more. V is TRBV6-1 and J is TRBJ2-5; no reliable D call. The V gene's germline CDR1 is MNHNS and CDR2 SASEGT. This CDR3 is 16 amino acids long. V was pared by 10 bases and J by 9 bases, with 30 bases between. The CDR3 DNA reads TGTGCCACGCGACCCGTTTCGTTAACAAGAAACGAGGCCCAGTACTTC. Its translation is CATRPVSLTRNEAQYF.

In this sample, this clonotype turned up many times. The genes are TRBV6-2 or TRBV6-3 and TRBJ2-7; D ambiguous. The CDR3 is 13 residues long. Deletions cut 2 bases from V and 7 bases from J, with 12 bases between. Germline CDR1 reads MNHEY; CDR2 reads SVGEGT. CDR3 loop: CASSYPPVGEQYF. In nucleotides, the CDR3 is TGTGCCAGCAGTTACCCCCCGGTGGGGGAGCAGTACTTC.

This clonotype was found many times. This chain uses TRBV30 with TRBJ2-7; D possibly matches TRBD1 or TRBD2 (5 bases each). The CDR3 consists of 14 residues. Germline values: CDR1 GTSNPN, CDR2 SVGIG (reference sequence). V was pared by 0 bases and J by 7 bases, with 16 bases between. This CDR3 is CAWSVRTGLREQYF. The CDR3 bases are TGTGCCTGGAGTGTACGTACAGGACTCAGAGAGCAGTACTTC.

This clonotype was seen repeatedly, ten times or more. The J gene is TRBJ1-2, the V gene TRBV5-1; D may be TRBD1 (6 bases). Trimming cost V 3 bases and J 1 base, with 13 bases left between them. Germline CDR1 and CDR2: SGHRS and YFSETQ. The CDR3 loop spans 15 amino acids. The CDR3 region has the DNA TGCGCCAGCAGCTCAACCCGGGACATTAACTATGGCTACACCTTC. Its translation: CASSSTRDINYGYTF.

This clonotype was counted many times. The CDR3: CASSTLRDGYTF. DNA of the CDR3: TGCGCCAGCTCGACCCTGAGGGATGGCTACACCTTC. V usage is TRBV5-1 and J usage is TRBJ1-2; D not resolved. The germline CDR1 and CDR2 sequences are SGHRS and YFSETQ. CDR3 length equals 12 residues. V was clipped by 7 bases and J by 6 bases, with 13 bases between them. Filled out from reference TRBV5-1 and TRBJ1-2, the complete variable domain reads KAGVTQTPRYLIKTRGQQVTLSCSPISGHRSVSWYQQTPGQGLQFLFEYFSETQRNKGNFPGRFSGRQFSNSRSEMNVSTLELGDSALYLCASSTLRDGYTFGSGTRLTVV.

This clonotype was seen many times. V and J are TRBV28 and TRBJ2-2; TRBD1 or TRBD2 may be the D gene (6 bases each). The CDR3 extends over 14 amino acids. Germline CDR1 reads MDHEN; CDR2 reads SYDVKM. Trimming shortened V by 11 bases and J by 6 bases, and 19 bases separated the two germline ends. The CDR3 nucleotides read TGTGCCGGTAGAGGGGGGTCCGATGCCGGGGAGCTGTTTTTT. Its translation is CAGRGGSDAGELFF.

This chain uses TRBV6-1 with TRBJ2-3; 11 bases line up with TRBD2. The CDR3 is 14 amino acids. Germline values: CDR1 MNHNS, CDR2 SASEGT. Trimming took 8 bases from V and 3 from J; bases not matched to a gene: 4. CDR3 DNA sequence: TGTGCCAGCGGAATAGCGGGAGGGACAGATACGCAGTATTTT. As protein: CASGIAGGTDTQYF.

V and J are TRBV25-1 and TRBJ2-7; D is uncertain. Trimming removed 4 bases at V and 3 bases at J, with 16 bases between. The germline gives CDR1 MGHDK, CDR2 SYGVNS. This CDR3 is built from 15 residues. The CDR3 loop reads CASSVQRVGYYEQYF. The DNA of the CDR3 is TGTGCCAGCAGTGTCCAAAGGGTGGGGTACTACGAGCAGTACTTC.

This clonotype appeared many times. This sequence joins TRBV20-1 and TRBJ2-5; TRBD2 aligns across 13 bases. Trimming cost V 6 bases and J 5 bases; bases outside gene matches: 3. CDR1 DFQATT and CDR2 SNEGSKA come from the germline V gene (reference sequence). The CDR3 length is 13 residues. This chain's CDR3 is CSAQTSGGETQYF. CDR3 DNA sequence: TGCAGTGCCCAGACTAGCGGGGGGGAGACCCAGTACTTC.

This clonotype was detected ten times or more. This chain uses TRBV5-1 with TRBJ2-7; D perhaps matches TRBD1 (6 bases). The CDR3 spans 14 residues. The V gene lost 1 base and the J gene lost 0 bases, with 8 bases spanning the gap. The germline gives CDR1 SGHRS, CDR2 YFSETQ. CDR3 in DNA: TGCGCCAGCAGCTTGTCAGGGGACTCCTACGAGCAGTACTTC. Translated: CASSLSGDSYEQYF.

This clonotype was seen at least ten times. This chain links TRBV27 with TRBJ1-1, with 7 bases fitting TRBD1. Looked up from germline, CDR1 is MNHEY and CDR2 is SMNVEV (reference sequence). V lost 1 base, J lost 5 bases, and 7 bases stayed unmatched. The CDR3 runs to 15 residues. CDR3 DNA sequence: TGTGCCAGCAGTTTATATAGGGACAGCTGGACTGAAGCTTTCTTT. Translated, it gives CASSLYRDSWTEAFF.